This TCR beta chain was recovered during a study of T cells in Graves' hyperthyroidism and ophthalmopathy. Study-wide background: Peripheral blood samples were taken at initial diagnosis, prior to any treatment.

Amplification of TCR beta CDR3 regions used RNA as the template. HTBI primers were the set used in a first-round RT-PCR of the TCR CDR3. In TCRdb, the multiplex PCR reads were re-called with MiXCR into one record per CDR3 protein. Of about 600,000 distinct CDR3 sequences listed, approximately 15% were seen once; the top ten hold roughly 3.4%. Patients affected by ophthalmopathy presented a Clinical Activity Score of at least 3, a NOSPECS grade of at least 4, and disease duration below 3 months. Germline-derived CDR1 and CDR2 are SGDLS and YYNGEE. V was pared by 3 bases and J by 7 bases, with 14 bases between. CDR3 size: 15 residues.

Sequences were obtained from blood. This sequence joins TRBV9 and TRBJ1-6; D unclear. The receptor was derived from a woman aged 40 to 50 with Graves' ophthalmopathy. In nucleotides, the CDR3 is TGTGCCAGCAGCGACCTACCGGGCTCGAATTCACCCCTCCACTTT. It encodes CASSDLPGSNSPLHF.